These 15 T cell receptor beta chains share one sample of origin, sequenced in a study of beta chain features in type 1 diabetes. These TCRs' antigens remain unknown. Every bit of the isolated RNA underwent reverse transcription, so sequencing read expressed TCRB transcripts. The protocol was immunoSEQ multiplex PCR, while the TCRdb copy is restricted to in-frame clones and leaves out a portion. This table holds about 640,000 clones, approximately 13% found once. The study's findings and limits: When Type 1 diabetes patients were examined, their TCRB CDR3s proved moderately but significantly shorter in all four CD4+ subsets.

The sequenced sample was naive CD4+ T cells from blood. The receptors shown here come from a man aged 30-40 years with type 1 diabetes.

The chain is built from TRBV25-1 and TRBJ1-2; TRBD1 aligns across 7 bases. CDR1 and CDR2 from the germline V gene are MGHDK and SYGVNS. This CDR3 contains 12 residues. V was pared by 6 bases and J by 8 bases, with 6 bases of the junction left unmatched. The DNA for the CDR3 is TGTGCCAGCAGGACAGGGATTAGGGGCTACACCTTC. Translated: CASRTGIRGYTF.

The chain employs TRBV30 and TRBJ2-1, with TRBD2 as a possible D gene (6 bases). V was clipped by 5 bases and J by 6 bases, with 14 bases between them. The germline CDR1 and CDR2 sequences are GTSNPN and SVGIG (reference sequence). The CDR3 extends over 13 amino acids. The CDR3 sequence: CAWARLESNEQFF. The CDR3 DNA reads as TGTGCCTGGGCCCGACTAGAAAGCAATGAGCAGTTCTTC.

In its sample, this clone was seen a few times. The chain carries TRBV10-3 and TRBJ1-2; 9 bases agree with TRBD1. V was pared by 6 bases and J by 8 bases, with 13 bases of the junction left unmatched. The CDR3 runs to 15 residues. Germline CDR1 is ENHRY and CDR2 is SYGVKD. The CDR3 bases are TGTGCCATCAGGAAAACAGGGGGCGTAAGAGGAGGCTACACCTTC. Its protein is CAIRKTGGVRGGYTF.

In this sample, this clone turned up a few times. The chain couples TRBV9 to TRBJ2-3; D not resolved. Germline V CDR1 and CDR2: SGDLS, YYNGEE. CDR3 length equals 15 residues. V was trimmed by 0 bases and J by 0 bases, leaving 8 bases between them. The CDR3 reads CASSVEPASTDTQYF. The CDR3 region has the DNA TGTGCCAGCAGCGTAGAGCCCGCAAGCACAGATACGCAGTATTTT.

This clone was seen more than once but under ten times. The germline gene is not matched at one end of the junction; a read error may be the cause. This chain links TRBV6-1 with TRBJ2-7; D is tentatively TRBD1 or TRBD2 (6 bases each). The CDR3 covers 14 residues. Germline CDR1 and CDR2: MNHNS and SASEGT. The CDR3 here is CASREGGSSYEQYF. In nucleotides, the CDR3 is TGTGCCAGCAGGGAAGGGGGGTCCTCCTACGAGCAGTACTTC.

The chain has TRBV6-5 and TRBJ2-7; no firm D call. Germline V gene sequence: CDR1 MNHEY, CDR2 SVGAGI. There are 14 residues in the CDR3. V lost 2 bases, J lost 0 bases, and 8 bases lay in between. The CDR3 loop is CASSYQGYSYEQYF. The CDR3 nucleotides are TGTGCCAGCAGTTACCAAGGGTACTCCTACGAGCAGTACTTC.

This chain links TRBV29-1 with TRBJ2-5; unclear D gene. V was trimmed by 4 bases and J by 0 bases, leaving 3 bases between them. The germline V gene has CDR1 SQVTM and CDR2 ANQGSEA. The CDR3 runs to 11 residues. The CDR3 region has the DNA TGCAGCGTTGTGGACCAAGAGACCCAGTACTTC. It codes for CSVVDQETQYF.

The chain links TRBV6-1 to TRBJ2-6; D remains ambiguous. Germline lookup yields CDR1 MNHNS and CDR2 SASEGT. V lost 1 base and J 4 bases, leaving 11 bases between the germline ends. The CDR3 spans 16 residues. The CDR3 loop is CASSEDGSAGANVLTF. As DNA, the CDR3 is TGTGCCAGCAGTGAAGACGGGTCAGCAGGGGCCAACGTCCTGACTTTC.

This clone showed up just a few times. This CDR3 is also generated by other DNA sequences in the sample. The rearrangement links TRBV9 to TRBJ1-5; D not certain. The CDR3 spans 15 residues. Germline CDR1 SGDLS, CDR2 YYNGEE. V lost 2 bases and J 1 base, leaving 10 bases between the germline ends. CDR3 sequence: CASSVGVGSNQPQHF. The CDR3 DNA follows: TGTGCCAGCAGCGTTGGGGTGGGAAGCAATCAGCCCCAGCATTTT.

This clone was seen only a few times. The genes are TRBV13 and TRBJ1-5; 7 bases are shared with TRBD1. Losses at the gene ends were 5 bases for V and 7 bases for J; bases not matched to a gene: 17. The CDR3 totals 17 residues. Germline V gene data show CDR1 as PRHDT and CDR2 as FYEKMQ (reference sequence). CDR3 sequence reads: CASSLLQDGTARQPQHF. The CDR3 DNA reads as TGTGCCAGCAGCCTGCTTCAGGACGGGACAGCCAGGCAGCCCCAGCATTTT. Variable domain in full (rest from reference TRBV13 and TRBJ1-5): AAGVIQSPRHLIKEKRETATLKCYPIPRHDTVYWYQQGPGQDPQFLISFYEKMQSDKGSIPDRFSAQQFSDYHSELNMSSLELGDSALYFCASSLLQDGTARQPQHFGDGTRLSIL.

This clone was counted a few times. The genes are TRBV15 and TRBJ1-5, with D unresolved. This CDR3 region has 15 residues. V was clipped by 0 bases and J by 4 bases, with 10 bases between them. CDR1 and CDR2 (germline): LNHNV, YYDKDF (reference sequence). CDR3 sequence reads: CATSRDSGINQPQHF. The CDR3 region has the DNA TGTGCCACCAGCAGAGATTCGGGGATTAATCAGCCCCAGCATTTT.

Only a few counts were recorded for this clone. The CDR3 nucleotides are TGTGCCAGCTCTCAAACCAGACTAGTGGGCACAGATACGCAGTATTTT. As protein: CASSQTRLVGTDTQYF. J is TRBJ2-3 and V is TRBV7-2; a possible D gene is TRBD2 (6 bases). V gave up 8 bases and J gave up 1 base, with 19 bases separating them. The CDR3 has 16 amino acids. CDR1 is SGHTA, CDR2 FQGNSA, per germline.

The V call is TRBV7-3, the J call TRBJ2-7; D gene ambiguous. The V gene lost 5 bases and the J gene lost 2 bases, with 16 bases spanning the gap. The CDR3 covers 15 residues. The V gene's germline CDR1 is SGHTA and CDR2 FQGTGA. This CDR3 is CASSPKAAATYEQYF. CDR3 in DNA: TGTGCCAGCAGCCCAAAGGCGGCAGCAACCTACGAGCAGTACTTC.

The CDR3, as DNA: TGCAGCGCTCGGACAGGGGGCGCGACCGGGGAGCTGTTTTTT. Amino acids: CSARTGGATGELFF. The chain recombines TRBV29-1 with TRBJ2-2; 11 positions match TRBD1. CDR3 length: 14 amino acids. V was pared by 7 bases and J by 5 bases, with 6 bases of the junction left unmatched. Germline V lookup: CDR1 SQVTM, CDR2 ANQGSEA.

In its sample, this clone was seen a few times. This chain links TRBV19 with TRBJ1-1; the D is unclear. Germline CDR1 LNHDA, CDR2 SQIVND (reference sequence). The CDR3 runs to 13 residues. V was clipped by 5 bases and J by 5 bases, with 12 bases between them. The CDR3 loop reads CASSPTSETEAFF. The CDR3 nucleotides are TGTGCCAGTAGTCCTACTTCGGAGACTGAAGCTTTCTTT.